Presented here are 31 T cell receptor beta chains from one specimen sequenced in a study of cytomegalovirus exposure and HLA in healthy donors. Repertoires were generated with immunoSEQ multiplex PCR, while TCRdb's copy carries only in-frame clones and drops some. The sample lists some 90,000 clones, roughly 87% occurring once. The sequenced material came from PBMCs. The receptors derive from a woman between 25 and 40 years old in good health and CMV-seronegative.

The gene calls are TRBV5-1 and TRBJ1-2, with D hard to call. V gave up 2 bases and J gave up 6 bases, with 17 bases separating them. Germline values: CDR1 SGHRS, CDR2 YFSETQ. The CDR3 covers 15 residues. For the CDR3, the DNA is TGCGCCAGCAGCTTTGGACTGCTAGACCTTAATGGCTACACCTTC. Protein: CASSFGLLDLNGYTF.

This chain joins TRBV6-4 and TRBJ2-1, with D possibly matching TRBD1 (6 bases). Germline V CDR1 and CDR2: MRHNA, SNTAGT. The CDR3 extends over 14 amino acids. V was trimmed by 8 bases and J by 5 bases, leaving 16 bases between them. CDR3 DNA: TGTGCCAGCCGGGCAGGGGCGGTGAACAATGAGCAGTTCTTC. It is translated as CASRAGAVNNEQFF.

The V gene is TRBV7-2, the J gene TRBJ2-4, with TRBD1 matching over 9 bases. This CDR3 comprises 18 residues. Germline-derived CDR1 and CDR2 are SGHTA and FQGNSA. V was pared by 3 bases and J by 3 bases, with 12 bases of the junction left unmatched. The CDR3 spells CASSFLPGQGGLKNIQYF. The CDR3 DNA reads as TGTGCCAGCAGCTTTCTTCCGGGACAGGGTGGCCTCAAAAACATTCAGTACTTC.

The chain carries TRBV6-4 and TRBJ1-5; TRBD1 is a possible D gene (6 bases). Trimming took 8 bases from V and 0 from J, leaving 17 bases between them. Germline CDR1 and CDR2: MRHNA and SNTAGT. There are 16 residues in the CDR3. CDR3: CASDRLQTYSNQPQHF. CDR3 in DNA: TGTGCCAGCGACAGGCTTCAAACCTATAGCAATCAGCCCCAGCATTTT.

The chain joins TRBV28 to TRBJ1-5; 9 bases agree with TRBD1. Germline CDR1 MDHEN, CDR2 SYDVKM. The CDR3 totals 19 residues. V was clipped by 5 bases and J by 0 bases; unmatched bases: 14. CDR3 region: CASSPASGTGSGSNQPQHF. CDR3 in DNA: TGTGCCAGCAGTCCCGCCTCCGGGACAGGGTCCGGTAGCAATCAGCCCCAGCATTTT.

The chain links TRBV6-1 to TRBJ2-7; D might be TRBD2 (6 bases). V lost 4 bases and J lost 2, with 15 bases in between. The CDR3 has 15 amino acids. CDR1 and CDR2 from the germline V gene are MNHNS and SASEGT. For the CDR3, the DNA is TGTGCCAGCAGTGGCCTTGGAGGGTCTCCCTACGAGCAGTACTTC. It encodes CASSGLGGSPYEQYF.

The chain links TRBV2 to TRBJ2-7, with D tentatively TRBD1 (6 bases). The CDR3 has 15 amino acids. Per the germline V gene, CDR1 is SNHLY and CDR2 is FYNNEI. V lost 6 bases, J lost 4 bases, and 19 bases lay in between. The CDR3 coding sequence is TGTGCCAGCAGCCTTGGACAGACTGGCGTATACGAGCAGTACTTC. Amino acid sequence: CASSLGQTGVYEQYF.

The J gene is TRBJ2-2, the V gene TRBV27, with a weak D call TRBD1 (6 bases). The CDR3 is 17 residues long. The V and J ends lost 4 bases and 2 bases respectively, with 17 bases between them. Germline assignment: CDR1 MNHEY and CDR2 SMNVEV (reference sequence). The CDR3 coding sequence is TGTGCCAGCAGTTATACCACAGGGCCCTTTAACACCGGGGAGCTGTTTTTT. Protein: CASSYTTGPFNTGELFF.

The J gene is TRBJ1-2, the V gene TRBV28; TRBD1 is a possible D gene (6 bases). CDR1 and CDR2 from the germline V gene are MDHEN and SYDVKM. V lost 10 bases and J lost 2, with 11 bases in between. The CDR3 is 12 residues long. The CDR3 DNA follows: TGTGCCACCCACAGGGCCAACTATGGCTACACCTTC. Translated, it gives CATHRANYGYTF.

The V gene is TRBV7-8, the J gene TRBJ1-2; tentatively, D is TRBD1 (5 bases). V gave up 3 bases and J gave up 4 bases, with 12 bases separating them. Per germline, CDR1 SGHVS and CDR2 FQNEAQ. There are 14 residues in the CDR3. CDR3 residues: CASSLGIDSYGYTF. CDR3 bases: TGTGCCAGCAGCTTGGGAATCGACAGCTATGGCTACACCTTC.

This clone has a single count. The rearrangement uses TRBV6-1 and TRBJ1-2; tentative D call: TRBD1 (6 bases). CDR1 MNHNS and CDR2 SASEGT come from the germline V gene. Trimming took off 6 bases at V and 4 bases at J, with 18 bases between the two ends. The CDR3 is made up of 15 amino acids. The CDR3 sequence is CASSKRGMPTYGYTF. CDR3 in DNA: TGTGCCAGCAGCAAAAGGGGGATGCCGACCTATGGCTACACCTTC.

J is TRBJ2-7 and V is TRBV19; a weak D match, TRBD1 (6 bases). In germline, CDR1 is LNHDA, CDR2 SQIVND (reference sequence). Trimming removed 5 bases at V and 2 bases at J, with 22 bases between. This CDR3 has 17 residues. CDR3 amino acids: CASSPRQAAGPTYEQYF. The CDR3 region has the DNA TGTGCCAGTAGTCCGCGACAGGCGGCAGGTCCTACCTACGAGCAGTACTTC.

V gene TRBV13 combines with J gene TRBJ2-7; perhaps TRBD2 as D (5 bases). The germline CDR1 and CDR2 sequences are PRHDT and FYEKMQ (reference sequence). This CDR3 comprises 15 residues. Between the trimmed V and J ends, which lost 5 bases and 4 bases, there was a span of 18 bases. CDR3 protein: CASSPTRGNSYEQYF. CDR3 in DNA: TGTGCCAGCAGCCCCACCCGGGGTAACAGTTACGAGCAGTACTTC.

J is TRBJ2-7 and V is TRBV6-5; D gene unclear. The CDR3 consists of 12 residues. V shed 6 bases and J shed 3 bases, with 9 bases lying between them. Germline loops: CDR1 MNHEY, CDR2 SVGAGI. DNA for the CDR3: TGTGCCAGCAGCCAAGGCGGCTACGAGCAGTACTTC. Its protein is CASSQGGYEQYF.

CDR3 bases: TGTGCCAGCAGCCCTAACTCAGGGGACACCTACGAGCAGTACTTC. Translation: CASSPNSGDTYEQYF. The V and J genes are TRBV5-6 and TRBJ2-7, with D possibly matching TRBD1 (6 bases). Germline CDR1 is SGHDT and CDR2 is YYEEEE. This CDR3 is built from 15 residues. With 4 bases removed from V and 2 bases from J, the gap between germline ends came to 16 bases.

The V gene is TRBV19, the J gene TRBJ2-7; 7 bases are a match to TRBD2. Germline V lookup: CDR1 LNHDA, CDR2 SQIVND (reference sequence). The CDR3 is made up of 15 amino acids. Germline trimming cut 2 bases from V and 4 bases from J; bases unmatched to any gene: 8. The CDR3 is CASSIRDYVRYEQYF. CDR3 DNA: TGTGCCAGTAGTATACGGGACTACGTAAGGTACGAGCAGTACTTC.

This clone was observed a few times. The chain couples TRBV28 to TRBJ2-7; 9 bases match TRBD2. V shed 2 bases, J shed 1 base, and the junction held 3 bases outside the gene matches. The CDR3 sequence is 15 residues long. Germline CDR1 reads MDHEN; CDR2 reads SYDVKM. CDR3 sequence: CASSLSSGRSYEQYF. CDR3 DNA: TGTGCCAGCAGTTTAAGTAGCGGGAGATCCTACGAGCAGTACTTC.

The chain joins TRBV6-6 to TRBJ2-1; D perhaps matches TRBD2 (6 bases). Trimming stripped 8 bases from V and 2 bases from J, with 13 bases between. Germline V CDR1 and CDR2: MNHNY, SVGAGI (reference sequence). This CDR3 is 14 amino acids long. CDR3 nucleotide sequence: TGTGCCAGCGGACGGGAGAGCACCTACAATGAGCAGTTCTTC. Protein product: CASGRESTYNEQFF.

The chain has TRBV7-6 and TRBJ2-2; TRBD1 matches at 9 bases. Germline loops: CDR1 SGHVS, CDR2 FNYEAQ. This CDR3 is built from 21 residues. J gave up 1 base and V 1 base, and 16 bases lay outside the gene matches. The CDR3 DNA is TGTGCCAGCAGCTTAGACACCGGGACAGGGATTGTAGCGGAGAACACCGGGGAGCTGTTTTTT. Translated, it gives CASSLDTGTGIVAENTGELFF.

This chain connects TRBV9 to TRBJ1-5; 7 bases line up with TRBD1. V dropped 4 bases and J dropped 6; count of bases not matched to a gene: 10. The germline V gene encodes CDR1 SGDLS and CDR2 YYNGEE. The CDR3 has 15 residues. The CDR3 protein is CASSRTGEGGQPQHF. The CDR3 nucleotides are TGTGCCAGCAGCAGAACAGGGGAAGGGGGTCAGCCCCAGCATTTT.

The CDR3 DNA follows: TGCGCCAGCAGCCAGAAGCGGACGACTTTCACCTACGAGCAGTACTTC. This gives the protein CASSQKRTTFTYEQYF. This chain uses TRBV4-1 with TRBJ2-7; D possibly corresponds to TRBD2 (5 bases). The CDR3 covers 16 residues. Trimming took off 3 bases at V and 2 bases at J, with 17 bases between the two ends. The V gene's germline CDR1 is MGHRA and CDR2 YSYEKL.

The chain joins TRBV9 to TRBJ1-1, with 9 bases aligning to TRBD1. The CDR3 loop spans 12 amino acids. The V gene end was trimmed by 4 bases and the J gene end by 12 bases; junction bases not matched to a gene: 7. Germline values: CDR1 SGDLS, CDR2 YYNGEE. DNA for the CDR3: TGTGCCAGCAGCCCCCGGACAGGGGTGTCTTTCTTT. This sequence encodes CASSPRTGVSFF.

The rearrangement links TRBV10-3 to TRBJ1-5, with a weak D call TRBD1 (5 bases). Germline values: CDR1 ENHRY, CDR2 SYGVKD. The V and J ends lost 10 bases and 7 bases respectively, with 17 bases between them. The CDR3 sequence is 13 residues long. CDR3 nucleotides: TGTGCCACCAATCCGGACACCAAGCAGCCCCAGCATTTT. Translating it yields CATNPDTKQPQHF.

The CDR3 is CASRGQPGNTIYF. CDR3 bases: TGTGCCAGTAGAGGACAGCCTGGAAACACCATATATTTT. The chain links TRBV19 to TRBJ1-3; the D gene is possibly TRBD1 (6 bases). Trimming pared 6 bases from V and 2 bases from J, leaving 8 bases between. CDR1 and CDR2 (germline): LNHDA, SQIVND (reference sequence). The CDR3 covers 13 residues.

The chain recombines TRBV6-1 with TRBJ1-1, with D unresolved. Trimming pared 5 bases from V and 1 base from J, leaving 5 bases between. CDR1 and CDR2 from the germline V gene are MNHNS and SASEGT. This CDR3 is 12 amino acids long. In DNA, the CDR3 is TGTGCCAGCAGTAATAGGAACACTGAAGCTTTCTTT. It yields the protein CASSNRNTEAFF.

V and J are TRBV28 and TRBJ2-7; 8 nucleotides match TRBD1. V was clipped by 5 bases and J by 4 bases; unmatched bases: 10. Germline lookup yields CDR1 MDHEN and CDR2 SYDVKM. The CDR3 covers 15 residues. DNA of the CDR3: TGTGCCAGCAGTGCTCCAGGGGGCGCAAGTTACGAGCAGTACTTC. Translated, it gives CASSAPGGASYEQYF. The entire variable domain, with the rest obtained from reference TRBV28 and TRBJ2-7, is as follows: DVKVTQSSRYLVKRTGEKVFLECVQDMDHENMFWYRQDPGLGLRLIYFSYDVKMKEKGDIPEGYSVSREKKERFSLILESASTNQTSMYLCASSAPGGASYEQYFGPGTRLTVT.

The V gene is TRBV7-2, the J gene TRBJ2-3; D might be TRBD1 (6 bases). This CDR3 is built from 14 residues. In germline, CDR1 is SGHTA, CDR2 FQGNSA. CDR3 sequence: CAARTATSTDTQYF. The CDR3 bases are TGTGCAGCACGGACAGCCACTAGCACAGATACGCAGTATTTT.

J is TRBJ2-3 and V is TRBV25-1; TRBD2 aligns across 7 bases. Trimming took 7 bases from V and 2 from J; bases not matched to a gene: 9. Germline V gives CDR1 MGHDK, CDR2 SYGVNS. The CDR3 loop spans 15 amino acids. Written as DNA, the CDR3 is TGTGCCAGCATACGAAGCGGGGCGGTCACAGATACGCAGTATTTT. This codes for CASIRSGAVTDTQYF.

V is TRBV6-4 and J is TRBJ2-7; tentatively, D is TRBD1 (8 bases). V was cut by 4 bases and J by 2 bases, with 15 bases left in between. Per germline, CDR1 MRHNA and CDR2 SNTAGT. The CDR3 consists of 15 residues. The DNA for the CDR3 is TGTGCCAGCAGTGTACAGGGGGGGGCGGCCTACGAGCAGTACTTC. The encoded protein is CASSVQGGAAYEQYF.

V and J are TRBV28 and TRBJ2-2; 7 bases are shared with TRBD2. V was pared by 5 bases and J by 5 bases, with 8 bases of the junction left unmatched. The CDR3 is 15 amino acids. The germline gives CDR1 MDHEN, CDR2 SYDVKM. CDR3 sequence reads: CASSLGFGGTGELFF. Written as DNA, the CDR3 is TGTGCCAGCAGTCTTGGTTTCGGGGGGACCGGGGAGCTGTTTTTT.

The chain employs TRBV19 and TRBJ1-5; D remains ambiguous. The CDR3 sequence is 13 residues long. From germline, CDR1 is LNHDA and CDR2 SQIVND (reference sequence). Trimming pared 5 bases from V and 4 bases from J, leaving 9 bases between. As DNA, the CDR3 is TGTGCCAGTAGTGAGCGCCAAAATCAGCCCCAGCATTTT. Translation gives CASSERQNQPQHF.